This T cell receptor (beta chain) was sequenced during a study of regulatory T cells in long-lasting Graves disease. Turning to the study itself: Persistent Graves' disease meant over 5 years of antithyroid drugs with positive TSH receptor antibodies.

HTBI primers from iRepertoire and Arm-PCR of CDR3 regions yielded the TCR beta libraries. From the multiplex PCR reads, TCRdb called clonotypes with MiXCR, one entry per CDR3 protein. In the table there are 300,000 to 500,000 distinct CDR3 sequences, less than 25% of which are singletons. In germline, CDR1 is SGHVS, CDR2 FNYEAQ. The CDR3 loop spans 17 amino acids. The V segment lost 2 bases and the J segment 1 base; nucleotides outside the gene matches: 8. The time point is: persistent/refractory GD, antithyroid drugs over 5 years with positive TRAb. Scientists built the TCR library using RNA that was extracted from PBMCs.

The receptor comes from a female donor with Graves disease. V is TRBV7-6 and J is TRBJ2-7; TRBD1 matches at 10 bases. Sequencing used peripheral blood mononuclear cells (PBMCs), obtained when the disease was refractory, from a patient treated with antithyroid drugs. This CDR3 reads CASSLYPPGQGSYEQYF. The CDR3 bases are TGTGCCAGCAGCTTATATCCCCCGGGACAGGGGTCCTACGAGCAGTACTTC.